The clone carrying this T cell receptor (beta chain) was picked up many times. The antigen remains undetermined. This specimen comes from a study of identical twins' blood T cells. Study outcomes and limitations: Abundant TCRbeta CDR3s overlapped more between twins than with unrelated donors.

TCR cDNA libraries were made from RNA using a previously described, modified protocol. TCRdb passed the 5' RACE reads through MiXCR, listing each CDR3 protein once. The sample yields a few hundred thousand distinct CDR3 sequences, over 25% seen once. CDR1 is SQVTM, CDR2 ANQGSEA, per germline. There are 14 residues in the CDR3. The V gene lost 3 bases and the J gene lost 0 bases, with 9 bases spanning the gap. Sequencing input: PBMCs. This receptor was taken from a woman between 18 and 55 years old in good health. The chain couples TRBV29-1 to TRBJ2-1; D not certain. CDR3 sequence reads: CSVDKAYSYNEQFF. The DNA for the CDR3 is TGCAGCGTTGATAAGGCGTACTCCTACAATGAGCAGTTCTTC.